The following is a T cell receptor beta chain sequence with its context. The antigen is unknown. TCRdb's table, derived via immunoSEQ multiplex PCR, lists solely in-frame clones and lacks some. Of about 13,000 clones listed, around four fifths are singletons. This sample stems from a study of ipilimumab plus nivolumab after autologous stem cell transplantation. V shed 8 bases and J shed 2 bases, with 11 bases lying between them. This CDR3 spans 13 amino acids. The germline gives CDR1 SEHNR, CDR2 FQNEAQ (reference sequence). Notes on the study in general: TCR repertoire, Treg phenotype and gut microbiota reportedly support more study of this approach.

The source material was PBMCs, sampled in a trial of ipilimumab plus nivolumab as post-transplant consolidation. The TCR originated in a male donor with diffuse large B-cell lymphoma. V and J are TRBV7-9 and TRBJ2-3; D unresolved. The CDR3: CASQLSFTDTQYF. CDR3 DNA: TGTGCCAGCCAACTTAGTTTCACAGATACGCAGTATTTT.